These 9 T cell receptor beta chains were all obtained from the same sample, sequenced in a study of blood T cells in healthy people across ages. Alongside a J-beta primer mix, a sample-barcoded 5' primer served in a second PCR lasting roughly 7 to 12 cycles. One entry per CDR3 protein results from TCRdb running MiXCR on the 5' RACE reads. This sample has about 1,500,000 distinct CDR3 sequences, with roughly 40% found just once. The sequencing sample was made of blood. Source of these receptors: a woman aged 18-35 years in good health.

This clonotype was counted only a few times. The J gene is TRBJ1-6, the V gene TRBV28, with D possibly being TRBD1 (5 bases). The CDR3 is 20 amino acids. Germline CDR1 MDHEN, CDR2 SYDVKM. The V end lost 5 bases, the J end lost 0 bases, and 23 bases lay between the germline ends. CDR3 protein: CASSESDPRAGVSYNSPLHF. DNA of the CDR3: TGTGCCAGCAGTGAATCCGACCCCAGGGCGGGGGTCTCCTATAATTCACCCCTCCACTTT.

The rearrangement uses TRBV3-1 and TRBJ2-5, with TRBD1 matching 7 bases. The CDR3 covers 16 residues. V trimming: 4 bases; J trimming: 5 bases; junction bases outside the gene matches: 13. Germline V gene lookup returns CDR1 LGHDT and CDR2 YNNKEL (reference sequence). The CDR3 spells CASSPGVAGGWETQYF. The CDR3 coding sequence is TGTGCCAGCAGCCCAGGAGTTGCAGGGGGATGGGAGACCCAGTACTTC.

The J gene is TRBJ1-2, the V gene TRBV27, with D possibly matching TRBD1 (6 bases). The CDR3 has 13 amino acids. V shed 3 bases and J shed 8 bases, with 13 bases lying between them. Germline V gene lookup returns CDR1 MNHEY and CDR2 SMNVEV (reference sequence). The CDR3 loop reads CASSFQTGWGYTF. In DNA form, the CDR3 reads TGTGCCAGCAGTTTCCAGACAGGTTGGGGCTACACCTTC.

The chain carries TRBV6-6 and TRBJ2-1, with 7 bases matching TRBD2. The CDR3 runs to 14 residues. After removal of 10 bases from V and 5 bases from J, the junction contained 11 bases not matched to a gene. The germline V gene encodes CDR1 MNHNY and CDR2 SVGAGI (reference sequence). CDR3 in amino acids: CATGRASGNNEQFF. The CDR3 DNA sequence: TGTGCCACGGGGAGAGCTAGCGGCAACAATGAGCAGTTCTTC.

The gene calls are TRBV10-3 and TRBJ2-7, with 13 nucleotides matching TRBD2. The CDR3 loop spans 14 amino acids. Germline V gene lookup returns CDR1 ENHRY and CDR2 SYGVKD. J lost 5 bases, V lost 4 bases, and 2 bases had no gene match. The CDR3 loop is CAISAGTSGDEQYF. CDR3 DNA sequence: TGTGCCATCAGTGCCGGGACTAGCGGGGACGAGCAGTACTTC.

The chain employs TRBV7-9 and TRBJ2-3; D perhaps matches TRBD1 (5 bases). The CDR3 spans 17 residues. With 1 base removed from V and 3 bases from J, the gap between germline ends came to 17 bases. CDR1 and CDR2 from the germline V gene are SEHNR and FQNEAQ (reference sequence). CDR3 in amino acids: CASSLGGSLFMTDTQYF. For the CDR3, the DNA is TGTGCCAGCAGCTTAGGGGGCAGTCTCTTTATGACAGATACGCAGTATTTT.

The V and J genes are TRBV27 and TRBJ1-2, with D unclear. Germline V gives CDR1 MNHEY, CDR2 SMNVEV (reference sequence). V shed 10 bases and J shed 3 bases, with 15 bases lying between them. The CDR3 runs 13 residues. DNA for the CDR3: TGTGCCACTATCCCACGACTCTACTATGGCTACACCTTC. Its protein product is CATIPRLYYGYTF.

The V gene is TRBV27, the J gene TRBJ1-6; D might be TRBD1 (6 bases). CDR1 and CDR2 (germline): MNHEY, SMNVEV (reference sequence). This CDR3 has 15 residues. Trimming cost V 6 bases and J 5 bases, with 14 bases left between them. The CDR3 DNA is TGTGCCAGCAGCCCGTTTCGACAGGATAATTCACCCCTCCACTTT. Translated: CASSPFRQDNSPLHF.

This clonotype was counted a few times. The chain recombines TRBV20-1 with TRBJ2-7; 9 bases fit TRBD1. This CDR3 spans 14 amino acids. V was pared by 7 bases and J by 4 bases, with 11 bases of the junction left unmatched. CDR1 is DFQATT and CDR2 is SNEGSKA in the germline V gene (reference sequence). CDR3 sequence reads: CSVGQGNPWYEQYF. The CDR3 DNA reads TGCAGTGTAGGACAGGGGAACCCCTGGTACGAGCAGTACTTC.